This entry lists 5 T cell receptor beta chains sequenced from one sample in a study of identical twins. In TCRdb, the 5' RACE reads were re-called with MiXCR into one record per CDR3 protein. The sample consists of approximately 500,000 distinct CDR3 sequences, 20% to 25% of them appearing once. These records were also assigned to another study, of T cells expressing NK-cell markers.

Sequencing used CD4+ T cells sorted from blood. These receptors were collected from a woman under 30 in good health.

This clonotype was seen only a few times. V gene TRBV20-1 combines with J gene TRBJ1-5; D call uncertain. CDR1 and CDR2 from the germline V gene are DFQATT and SNEGSKA (reference sequence). V was trimmed by 1 base and J by 2 bases, leaving 12 bases between them. The CDR3 extends over 15 amino acids. DNA of the CDR3: TGCAGTGCTAGAGCTACAGTCACGGGCAATCAGCCCCAGCATTTT. Translation gives CSARATVTGNQPQHF.

At least ten counts were recorded for this clonotype. The rearrangement joins TRBV9 to TRBJ2-2; unclear D gene. Trimming pared 0 bases from V and 5 bases from J, leaving 8 bases between. The CDR3 loop spans 14 amino acids. Germline loops: CDR1 SGDLS, CDR2 YYNGEE. The CDR3 protein is CASSVEGSTGELFF. The CDR3, as DNA: TGTGCCAGCAGCGTAGAAGGAAGTACCGGGGAGCTGTTTTTT. The full variable domain, with the rest looked up from reference TRBV9 and TRBJ2-2, is DSGVTQTPKHLITATGQRVTLRCSPRSGDLSVYWYQQSLDQGLQFLIQYYNGEERAKGNILERFSAQQFPDLHSELNLSSLELGDSALYFCASSVEGSTGELFFGEGSRLTVL.

The CDR3 loop is CASSPKFIPGLAETQYF. CDR3 sequence (DNA): TGTGCCAGCTCACCGAAGTTTATACCGGGACTAGCGGAGACCCAGTACTTC. The rearrangement joins TRBV18 to TRBJ2-5, with TRBD2 matching 10 bases. This CDR3 comprises 17 residues. The germline V gene encodes CDR1 KGHSH and CDR2 LQKENI. J lost 5 bases, V lost 3 bases, and 12 bases had no gene match.

This clonotype came up a few times. The chain is built from TRBV5-1 and TRBJ2-7, with TRBD2 as a possible D gene (6 bases). The germline V gene encodes CDR1 SGHRS and CDR2 YFSETQ. V dropped 0 bases and J dropped 3 bases, with 16 bases sitting between them. CDR3 size: 16 residues. The CDR3 sequence is CASSLALGSGFYEQYF. The DNA for the CDR3 is TGCGCCAGCAGCTTGGCATTGGGGAGCGGGTTCTACGAGCAGTACTTC.

V and J are TRBV20-1 and TRBJ2-1, with TRBD2 matching over 14 bases. This CDR3 is 15 amino acids long. Germline values: CDR1 DFQATT, CDR2 SNEGSKA (reference sequence). V shed 3 bases, J shed 7 bases, and the junction held 5 bases outside the gene matches. The CDR3 sequence is CSARGTSGGWNEQFF. The CDR3 DNA is TGCAGTGCTAGGGGGACTAGCGGGGGATGGAATGAGCAGTTCTTC.